This entry concerns a single T cell receptor (beta chain). No antigen is known for it. The source of the sample is a study of persistence of HIV-infected CD4 T cells. The immunoSEQ assay was version 4, run in survey mode. The assay was immunoSEQ multiplex PCR, and TCRdb's table has in-frame clones only and misses some. This sample has about 43,000 clones, with more than 70% found just once. Germline CDR1 is LNHDA and CDR2 is SQIVND (reference sequence). Trimming at V came to 8 bases and at J to 9 bases, leaving 4 bases not matched to a gene. The CDR3 consists of 12 residues. Anti-CD3/anti-CD28 beads served as a nonspecific positive control stimulus. Sorting of responding CD4+ T cells relied on upregulated CD40 ligand together with CD69. Donors had CD4+ T cell counts above 400 cells/uL and were CMV-seropositive.

The chain joins TRBV19 to TRBJ1-6, with 7 bases matching TRBD1. The sequence was obtained from an adult man with HIV who was CMV-seropositive. Sequenced here: CD4+ T cells sorted from PBMCs after approximately 19-hour stimulation, sampled from a patient who received antiretroviral therapy. The DNA for the CDR3 is TGTGCCAGTGCTGACAGGGCTTCACCCCTCCACTTT. As protein: CASADRASPLHF.